These T cell receptor beta chains were read from a single sample in a study of blood T cell repertoires in COVID-19. Method: immunoSEQ multiplex PCR; TCRdb's copy keeps in-frame clones and lacks some. Among 200,000 to 250,000 clones listed, 84% were seen once. Specimen: peripheral blood. These receptors all stem from a woman aged 80 or over with active or convalescent COVID-19. Both conserved end residues are part of each CDR3. For some rows the clone size is stated as once, few or many, or as a class when expanded; others skip it.

len: 12; v_gene: TRBV14; j_gene: TRBJ2-5; abundance: NA; CDR3aa: CASSQGRETQYF
len: 15; v_gene: TRBV6-6; j_gene: TRBJ2-5; abundance: NA; CDR3aa: CASNFLAGGQETQYF
len: 12; v_gene: TRBV25-1; j_gene: TRBJ2-1; abundance: NA; CDR3aa: CASSGILNEQFF
len: 15; v_gene: TRBV14; j_gene: TRBJ2-5; abundance: once; CDR3aa: CASTRQGLGQETQYF
len: 15; v_gene: TRBV7-2; j_gene: TRBJ1-5; abundance: few; CDR3aa: CASSLAQAGVLPQHF
len: 16; v_gene: TRBV9; j_gene: TRBJ2-7; abundance: NA; CDR3aa: CAGTRESQGDPHEQYF
len: 13; v_gene: TRBV28; j_gene: TRBJ2-7; abundance: once; CDR3aa: CASSRNRGYEQYF
len: 15; v_gene: TRBV28; j_gene: TRBJ1-1; abundance: many; CDR3aa: CASSLGDRVITEAFF
len: 12; v_gene: TRBV12-3/TRBV12-4; j_gene: TRBJ2-3; abundance: once; CDR3aa: CASSFREATQYF
len: 15; v_gene: TRBV10-1; j_gene: TRBJ2-3; abundance: NA; CDR3aa: CASRTGAHSTDTQYF
len: 13; v_gene: TRBV14; j_gene: TRBJ1-1; abundance: many; CDR3aa: CASRLRGATEAFF
len: 12; v_gene: TRBV7-2; j_gene: TRBJ1-2; abundance: NA; CDR3aa: CASSPGFEGYTF
len: 14; v_gene: TRBV2; j_gene: TRBJ1-6; abundance: NA; CDR3aa: CASSESRTDSPLHF
len: 16; v_gene: TRBV4-1; j_gene: TRBJ1-4; abundance: NA; CDR3aa: CASSQDRGAYNEKLFF
len: 13; v_gene: TRBV7-9; j_gene: TRBJ2-2; abundance: NA; CDR3aa: CASSEQGAGELFF
len: 15; v_gene: TRBV5-1; j_gene: TRBJ2-7; abundance: NA; CDR3aa: CASRPGLAGNYEQYF
len: 15; v_gene: TRBV4-2; j_gene: TRBJ2-1; abundance: once; CDR3aa: CASSQFEMGGNEQFF